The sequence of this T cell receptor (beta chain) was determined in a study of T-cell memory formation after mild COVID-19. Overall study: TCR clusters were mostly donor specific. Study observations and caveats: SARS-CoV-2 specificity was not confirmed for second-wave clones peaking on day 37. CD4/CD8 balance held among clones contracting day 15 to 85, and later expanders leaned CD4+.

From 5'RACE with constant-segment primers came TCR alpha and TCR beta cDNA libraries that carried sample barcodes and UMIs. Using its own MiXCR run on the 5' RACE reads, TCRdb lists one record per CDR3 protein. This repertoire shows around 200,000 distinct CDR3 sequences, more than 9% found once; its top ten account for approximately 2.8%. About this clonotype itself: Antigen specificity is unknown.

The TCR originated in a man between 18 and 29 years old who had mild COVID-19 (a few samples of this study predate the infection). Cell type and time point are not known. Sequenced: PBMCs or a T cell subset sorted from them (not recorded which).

The CDR3 loop is CASSLSTGMNTEAFF. The CDR3, as DNA: TGCGCCAGCAGCTTGTCCACAGGGATGAACACTGAAGCTTTCTTT. The chain joins TRBV5-1 to TRBJ1-1; D perhaps matches TRBD1 (6 bases). Germline loops: CDR1 SGHRS, CDR2 YFSETQ. The CDR3 sequence is 15 residues long. The V end was cut by 1 base, the J end by 0 bases, with 10 bases between.